The 27 T cell receptor beta chains presented below share a single source sample, sequenced in a study of tumor-infiltrating lymphocytes in primary liver carcinoma. Total RNA (approximately 500 ng) served as template for TCR beta cDNA synthesis primed by a constant-region primer. Three nested multiplex PCR rounds, a slightly modified ARM-PCR, produced the libraries for TCR beta. The opening two PCR rounds, roughly 11 cycles each, paired TRBV1-TRBV30 forward primers with a C-beta reverse primer. One entry per CDR3 protein results from TCRdb running MiXCR on the multiplex PCR reads. This table holds more than 45,000 distinct CDR3 sequences, about 77% found once. Unsorted bulk tissue (roughly 19-31 mg) underwent RNA and DNA co-extraction. The source material was liver tumor tissue from sampling region 5. Subset of the sample: tumor region T5, tumor centre. The receptors were gathered from a man aged 35-49 years with primary liver carcinoma and hepatitis B virus infection.

Notes on this clonotype: Mismatch with germline at one junction end may stem from a read error. The chain links TRBV5-1 to TRBJ2-7, with D unresolved. Germline CDR1 SGHRS, CDR2 YFSETQ. This CDR3 is 15 amino acids long. The CDR3 coding sequence is TGCACCAGCAGCTTGGAGCTAGTGGGTGCCTACGAGCAGTACTTC. Encoded protein: CTSSLELVGAYEQYF.

This clonotype showed up many times. The chain joins TRBV28 to TRBJ2-1; 8 bases map to TRBD2. CDR1 is MDHEN and CDR2 is SYDVKM in the germline V gene. The CDR3 has 20 amino acids. V was clipped by 6 bases and J by 8 bases; unmatched bases: 27. The CDR3 nucleotides read TGTGCCAGCAGCCGGGTCGGGGGACTAGAGGGAGATAAAAGGTTATATGAGCAGTTCTTC. It yields the protein CASSRVGGLEGDKRLYEQFF.

Remarks on this clonotype: Compared with germline, one end of the junction differs, possibly owing to a read error. The genes are TRBV11-3 and TRBJ2-1; weak D call: TRBD2 (5 bases). The CDR3 spans 12 residues. Germline-derived CDR1 and CDR2 are SGHNT and YENEEA. In nucleotides, the CDR3 is TGTGCTAGCAGCTTAAATGCCAATGAGCGGCTCTTC. It encodes CASSLNANERLF. Full variable domain (missing parts from reference TRBV11-3 and TRBJ2-1): EAGVVQSPRYKIIEKKQPVAFWCNPISGHNTLYWYLQNLGQGPELLIRYENEEAVDDSQLPKDRFSAERLKGVDSTLKIQPAELGDSAVYLCASSLNANERLFGPGTRLTVL.

The V gene is TRBV7-9, the J gene TRBJ1-5; no reliable D call. Germline CDR1 reads SEHNR; CDR2 reads FQNEAQ (reference sequence). The ends were cut back, 10 bases at V and 9 bases at J, with 16 bases in the middle. The CDR3 has 12 residues. CDR3: CANSLADAPQHF. The CDR3 nucleotides read TGTGCCAATAGCTTAGCGGATGCGCCCCAGCATTTT.

This clonotype has a single count. Likely a read error: the CDR3 ends without its conserved phenylalanine or tryptophan. The rearrangement uses TRBV7-9 and TRBJ2-7; D call uncertain. This CDR3 comprises 14 residues. Per the germline V gene, CDR1 is SEHNR and CDR2 is FQNEAQ (reference sequence). The CDR3 sequence is CASNLGSSGTEQYL. CDR3 DNA sequence: TGTGCCAGCAACTTAGGATCCTCTGGAACCGAGCAGTACTTA.

Concerning this clonotype: The junction shows a germline mismatch at one end, possibly a read error. The V gene is TRBV29-1, the J gene TRBJ2-2; TRBD1 aligns across 8 bases. Germline lookup yields CDR1 SQVTM and CDR2 ANQGSEA. The CDR3 sequence is 16 residues long. CDR3 in DNA: TGCAGCTTTGAAGGGTTGGACAGGGTGGGCATCGGGGAGCTGTTTTTT. This gives the protein CSFEGLDRVGIGELFF.

For this clonotype: Relative to the germline gene, one junction end is altered; a read error may explain this. The chain carries TRBV12-3 or TRBV12-4 and TRBJ2-1, with unresolved D. This CDR3 contains 14 residues. The DNA of the CDR3 is TGTGCCAGCAGTTTCAGCCTTACAGCAGTATGGCAGTTCTTT. Residues: CASSFSLTAVWQFF.

Note on this clonotype: Germline is not matched at one junction end, which may reflect a read error. The V call is TRBV6-5, the J call TRBJ1-1; 9 bases map to TRBD1. CDR3 length equals 17 residues. Germline assignment: CDR1 MNHEY and CDR2 SVGAGI. DNA of the CDR3: TGTGCCAGCAGCTCCACCCCGGGACAGGGTGGGCGGATTGAAGTTTTCTTT. This encodes CASSSTPGQGGRIEVFF.

The CDR3 here is CASSGLAGGEEQFF. CDR3 in DNA: TGTGCCAGCAGTGGACTAGCGGGAGGGGAGGAGCAGTTCTTC. This chain connects TRBV2 to TRBJ2-1; 14 bases map to TRBD2. V gave up 4 bases and J gave up 10 bases; unmatched junction bases: 3. This CDR3 is 14 amino acids long. Germline V lookup: CDR1 SNHLY, CDR2 FYNNEI.

This chain joins TRBV28 and TRBJ2-7, with 10 positions matching TRBD1. Germline CDR1 is MDHEN and CDR2 is SYDVKM. J was trimmed by 1 base and V by 5 bases; bases with no gene match: 8. The CDR3 is 16 residues long. CDR3 bases: TGTGCCAGCAGTCCTCATGGGACAGGGGCTTCCTACGAGCAGTACTTC. The encoded protein is CASSPHGTGASYEQYF.

A word on this clonotype: The junction does not match germline at one end; this may be a read error. The chain uses TRBV6-1 and TRBJ2-3, with 13 bases that match TRBD2. Germline loops: CDR1 MNHNS, CDR2 SASEGT. The CDR3 runs to 14 residues. This CDR3 reads CAGGLAGETYTQYF. CDR3 sequence (DNA): TGTGCCGGCGGACTAGCGGGAGAAACATATACACAGTATTTT.

The V call is TRBV12-3 or TRBV12-4, the J call TRBJ1-2; no firm D call. The CDR3 covers 13 residues. V gave up 9 bases and J gave up 3 bases, with 14 bases separating them. The CDR3 spells CARSPTIHYGYTF. The CDR3 nucleotides are TGTGCCAGGAGCCCTACGATTCACTATGGCTACACCTTC.

A note on this clonotype: This may be a read error: a much more frequent sequence differs by one nucleotide. The rearrangement joins TRBV2 to TRBJ2-1; weak D call: TRBD1 (5 bases). This CDR3 has 14 residues. The germline V gene encodes CDR1 SNHLY and CDR2 FYNNEI. CDR3 loop: CASSGQFSYSEQFF. CDR3 coding DNA: TGTGCCAGCAGTGGACAGTTCTCTTACAGTGAGCAGTTCTTC.

Regarding this clonotype: One end of the junction fails to match germline, which may point to a read error. This chain connects TRBV7-9 to TRBJ2-1; unclear D gene. CDR1 is SEHNR and CDR2 is FQNEAQ in the germline V gene (reference sequence). This CDR3 is 12 amino acids long. The CDR3 DNA reads TGTGTCAGCAGCTCGGAGTGTGGTGAGCAGTTCTTC. It codes for CVSSSECGEQFF.

Details on this clonotype: Mismatch with germline at one junction end may stem from a read error. The chain combines TRBV6-2 or TRBV6-3 with TRBJ2-7; 9 nucleotides agree with TRBD1. The germline CDR1 and CDR2 sequences are MNHEY and SVGEGT. CDR3 length: 14 amino acids. The CDR3 DNA follows: TGTGTCAGCAGCATCCGGGACAGGGTCCACGAGCAGTACTTC. It is translated as CVSSIRDRVHEQYF.

Worth noting for this clonotype: No conserved phenylalanine or tryptophan is present at the end of the CDR3, so a read error is the likely explanation. V is TRBV12-3 or TRBV12-4 and J is TRBJ2-5, with D possibly called TRBD1 or TRBD2 (5 bases each). The ends were cut back, 2 bases at V and 7 bases at J, with 11 bases in the middle. CDR3 length equals 13 residues. CDR3 residues: CASSLTVGGTQYL. The CDR3 coding sequence is TGTGCCAGCAGTTTAACGGTTGGGGGGACCCAGTACTTA.

This clonotype was recorded only once. Given the absence of the conserved phenylalanine or tryptophan at the CDR3 end, a read error is likely. The chain's CDR3 is CASSRTWTGSYEQYS. CDR3 bases: TGTGCCAGCAGTCGGACATGGACCGGGTCCTACGAGCAGTACTCC. The chain couples TRBV5-6 to TRBJ2-7, with a weak D call TRBD1 (5 bases). The germline V and J ends were trimmed by 5 bases and 1 base, with 16 bases remaining between them. The length of the CDR3 is 15 residues. The V gene's germline CDR1 is SGHDT and CDR2 YYEEEE.

Comment on this clonotype: A read error may produce the germline difference seen at one junction end. This chain joins TRBV6-2 or TRBV6-3 and TRBJ1-1; 7 nucleotides align to TRBD1. This CDR3 has 12 amino acids. The germline CDR1 and CDR2 sequences are MNHEY and SVGEGT. This chain's CDR3 is CTSRGRGGETFF. In DNA form, the CDR3 reads TGTACAAGCAGGGGGAGGGGGGGTGAAACTTTCTTT.

A few counts support this clonotype. No conserved phenylalanine or tryptophan ends this CDR3, so it is likely a read error. The chain couples TRBV4-1 to TRBJ2-2; no firm D call. The CDR3 has 13 amino acids. CDR1 is MGHRA and CDR2 is YSYEKL in the germline V gene. CDR3 in DNA: TGCACCAGCAGCCACGCCGTAGCCGGGGAGCTGTTTCTT. This encodes CTSSHAVAGELFL.

On this clonotype itself: At one boundary the junction diverges from the germline segment, which might be a read error. This chain connects TRBV6-5 to TRBJ1-1; perhaps TRBD1 as D (5 bases). Germline V gene data show CDR1 as MNHEY and CDR2 as SVGAGI. This CDR3 is 13 amino acids long. The CDR3 spells CPSRSTAGLEAFF. DNA for the CDR3: TGTCCCAGCAGGTCTACGGCAGGGCTTGAAGCTTTCTTT.

About this clonotype: The junction does not match germline at one end; this may be a read error. This chain links TRBV14 with TRBJ2-1; the D gene is possibly TRBD2 (6 bases). The CDR3 extends over 16 amino acids. The germline CDR1 and CDR2 sequences are SGHDN and FVKESK. The DNA for the CDR3 is TGTGCCAGCAGTGCCGTGGCGGGATGGGCAAACAATGAGCAGCTCTTC. Protein sequence: CASSAVAGWANNEQLF.

The chain couples TRBV29-1 to TRBJ2-1, with unresolved D. Germline CDR1 SQVTM, CDR2 ANQGSEA. CDR3 size: 16 residues. Written as DNA, the CDR3 is TGCATCGTCGCTAATCGTAGGTGGGATAGGCAGAATGAGCAGTTCTTC. As protein: CIVANRRWDRQNEQFF.

This chain uses TRBV28 with TRBJ1-2; D uncertain. The V and J ends lost 10 bases and 5 bases respectively, with 17 bases between them. CDR3 length: 13 residues. Germline V gene lookup returns CDR1 MDHEN and CDR2 SYDVKM. CDR3 residues: CAICLEGAYGYTF. CDR3 nucleotide sequence: TGTGCCATCTGTTTGGAGGGTGCTTATGGCTACACCTTC.

In its sample, this clonotype was seen once. One end of the junction is discordant with germline, which a read error may explain. The chain recombines TRBV14 with TRBJ2-1; 8 bases fit TRBD2. The CDR3 is made up of 16 amino acids. Germline lookup yields CDR1 SGHDN and CDR2 FVKESK. The CDR3 protein is CTSSAVAGLVNNEQFF. The CDR3 DNA follows: TGTACCAGCAGTGCCGTAGCGGGATTAGTAAACAATGAACAGTTCTTC.

In the case of this clonotype: The junction does not match germline at one end; this may be a read error. V and J are TRBV28 and TRBJ2-3; D remains unclear. This CDR3 region has 14 residues. CDR1 is MDHEN and CDR2 is SYDVKM in the germline V gene. Here the CDR3 DNA reads TGTGCCAGCAGTTTCGACTGGGTCACAGATACGCAATATTTT. It specifies CASSFDWVTDTQYF. Variable domain in full (rest from reference TRBV28 and TRBJ2-3): DVKVTQSSRYLVKRTGEKVFLECVQDMDHENMFWYRQDPGLGLRLIYFSYDVKMKEKGDIPEGYSVSREKKERFSLILESASTNQTSMYLCASSFDWVTDTQYFGPGTRLTVL.

To note about this clonotype: Germline is not matched at one junction end, which may reflect a read error. This rearrangement joins TRBV6-1 to TRBJ2-6, with D possibly matching TRBD1 (5 bases). This CDR3 has 14 residues. Germline V lookup: CDR1 MNHNS, CDR2 SASEGT. CDR3 sequence (DNA): TGTGCCAGCAGTGAACAGGGAAGTGCCAACGTCCTGAGTTTC. Protein product: CASSEQGSANVLSF.

Points on this clonotype: The germline gene is not matched at one end of the junction; a read error may be the cause. V usage is TRBV28 and J usage is TRBJ1-2; D gene unclear. Germline-derived CDR1 and CDR2 are MDHEN and SYDVKM. The CDR3 contains 13 residues. The CDR3 nucleotides read TGTGCCGGCAGTTTGGAGGTGGCTGATGGCTACACCTTC. Translating gives CAGSLEVADGYTF.